A single sample gave rise to the 19 T cell receptor beta chains below, sequenced in a study of cytomegalovirus exposure and HLA in healthy donors (dated by TCRdb to 2017 to 2019). The library was produced with the immunoSEQ multiplex PCR assay. A mixture of 60 forward primers for TCR Vbeta segments and 13 reverse primers for TCR Jbeta segments was used in the multiplex PCR. Not all clones reach the TCRdb copy of this immuneACCESS table, which keeps in-frame sequences only. Checked studies attribute under half of the gap to unresolved V genes and leave the rest unexplained. The sample profile shows a few hundred thousand clones; 80% of them were found once. The ten largest make up over 0.3% of the sample. The sequenced material came from PBMCs. The receptors derive from a girl aged 2 to 10 in good health and CMV-seronegative.

The gene calls are TRBV28 and TRBJ2-7, with 7 bases matching TRBD1. The CDR3 contains 14 residues. After removal of 6 bases from V and 1 base from J, the junction contained 6 bases not matched to a gene. From germline, CDR1 is MDHEN and CDR2 SYDVKM. CDR3 protein: CASRRQGRSYEQYF. The DNA of the CDR3 is TGTGCCAGCAGAAGACAGGGCAGATCCTACGAGCAGTACTTC.

The chain is built from TRBV28 and TRBJ2-7, with TRBD2 matching 7 bases. Trimming took 3 bases from V and 1 from J; bases not matched to a gene: 3. This CDR3 comprises 14 residues. CDR1 and CDR2 from the germline V gene are MDHEN and SYDVKM. The CDR3 reads CASSFGEGSYEQYF. CDR3 coding DNA: TGTGCCAGCAGTTTTGGGGAGGGGTCCTACGAGCAGTACTTC.

J is TRBJ1-5 and V is TRBV6-7; D is ambiguous. TRBV6-7 has ORF status, its function being uncertain. V lost 3 bases and J lost 4, with 7 bases in between. The length of the CDR3 is 13 residues. The CDR3 region is CASSYGDNQPQHF. Written as DNA, the CDR3 is TGTGCCAGCAGTTATGGAGATAATCAGCCCCAGCATTTT.

The gene calls are TRBV27 and TRBJ1-6; D is unresolved. Trimming took 2 bases from V and 0 from J, leaving 11 bases between them. The CDR3 is made up of 17 amino acids. Germline loops: CDR1 MNHEY, CDR2 SMNVEV (reference sequence). The CDR3 region is CASSLRRESSYNSPLHF. The CDR3 bases are TGTGCCAGCAGTTTAAGACGGGAAAGCTCCTATAATTCACCCCTCCACTTT.

J is TRBJ2-5 and V is TRBV6-5, with a tentative D call TRBD2 (5 bases). Looked up from germline, CDR1 is MNHEY and CDR2 is SVGAGI. V was pared by 1 base and J by 7 bases, with 10 bases between. The CDR3 covers 13 residues. The DNA for the CDR3 is TGTGCCAGCAGTTACTACGGAGAGGGGACCCAGTACTTC. It translates to CASSYYGEGTQYF.

This chain uses TRBV4-1 with TRBJ2-1; 9 nucleotides agree with TRBD2. The CDR3 length is 16 residues. Unmatched junction bases numbered 9, after V lost 7 bases and J lost 2 bases. From germline, CDR1 is MGHRA and CDR2 YSYEKL. CDR3 amino acids: CASTRTLAGPYNEQFF. The DNA of the CDR3 is TGCGCCAGCACAAGGACTCTAGCGGGGCCCTACAATGAGCAGTTCTTC.

This clone was observed a few times. The chain is built from TRBV10-3 and TRBJ2-1, with D possibly matching TRBD2 (5 bases). Between the trimmed V and J ends, which lost 10 bases and 0 bases, there was a span of 19 bases. Germline assignment: CDR1 ENHRY and CDR2 SYGVKD. The CDR3 runs to 16 residues. The CDR3 DNA reads as TGTGCCACCCTCCAACCTCCAGCGGACTCCTACAATGAGCAGTTCTTC. It specifies CATLQPPADSYNEQFF.

The rearrangement joins TRBV5-1 to TRBJ2-3, with D hard to call. Germline V CDR1 and CDR2: SGHRS, YFSETQ. V was clipped by 0 bases and J by 2 bases, with 7 bases between them. The CDR3 has 14 residues. Written as DNA, the CDR3 is TGCGCCAGCAGCTTGGCCCTACCCACAGATACGCAGTATTTT. Its protein is CASSLALPTDTQYF.

This clone was counted a single time. The chain combines TRBV20-1 with TRBJ2-7; 7 nucleotides agree with TRBD1. CDR3 size: 10 residues. The germline gives CDR1 DFQATT, CDR2 SNEGSKA (reference sequence). The V gene end was trimmed by 5 bases and the J gene end by 12 bases; junction bases not matched to a gene: 7. The CDR3 here is CSAGRDRPYF. CDR3 bases: TGCAGTGCTGGACGGGACAGACCGTACTTC.

The gene calls are TRBV27 and TRBJ2-7; 8 positions match TRBD2. V lost 4 bases to trimming and J lost 3 bases; unmatched junction nucleotides: 5. This CDR3 is built from 14 residues. Germline V gene data show CDR1 as MNHEY and CDR2 as SMNVEV (reference sequence). CDR3 protein: CASSSGTSGYEQYF. In DNA form, the CDR3 reads TGTGCCAGCAGTTCCGGGACTAGTGGCTACGAGCAGTACTTC.

This sequence joins TRBV27 and TRBJ1-1; TRBD1 is a possible D gene (5 bases). CDR1 MNHEY and CDR2 SMNVEV come from the germline V gene (reference sequence). The CDR3 covers 13 residues. The V and J ends lost 3 bases and 5 bases respectively, with 10 bases between them. The CDR3, as DNA: TGTGCCAGCAGTTTGCGGGAGGGGACTGAAGCTTTCTTT. It yields the protein CASSLREGTEAFF.

The J gene is TRBJ2-7, the V gene TRBV30; TRBD1 might be the D (6 bases). V lost 5 bases and J lost 1, with 12 bases in between. The CDR3 consists of 13 residues. Germline V lookup: CDR1 GTSNPN, CDR2 SVGIG (reference sequence). The CDR3 here is CAWETGLSYEQYF. CDR3 in DNA: TGTGCCTGGGAAACAGGGCTGTCCTACGAGCAGTACTTC.

This clone was seen just once. The V call is TRBV5-1, the J call TRBJ1-2; 10 bases match TRBD1. CDR3 size: 16 residues. CDR1 and CDR2 (germline): SGHRS, YFSETQ. V shed 3 bases, J shed 2 bases, and the junction held 7 bases outside the gene matches. CDR3 amino acids: CASSWTGDRGNYGYTF. The DNA of the CDR3 is TGCGCCAGCAGCTGGACCGGGGACAGGGGAAACTATGGCTACACCTTC. The full variable domain, rest sourced from reference TRBV5-1 and TRBJ1-2, is KAGVTQTPRYLIKTRGQQVTLSCSPISGHRSVSWYQQTPGQGLQFLFEYFSETQRNKGNFPGRFSGRQFSNSRSEMNVSTLELGDSALYLCASSWTGDRGNYGYTFGSGTRLTVV.

The chain links TRBV30 to TRBJ1-1, with D unresolved. The CDR3 sequence is 13 residues long. Germline values: CDR1 GTSNPN, CDR2 SVGIG (reference sequence). V lost 1 base, J lost 4 bases, and 10 bases lay in between. CDR3 in DNA: TGTGCCTGGAGTGGAGGGTATGCCACTGAAGCTTTCTTT. Amino acids: CAWSGGYATEAFF.

This chain uses TRBV27 with TRBJ2-3; the D is unclear. CDR3 size: 13 residues. Per the germline V gene, CDR1 is MNHEY and CDR2 is SMNVEV (reference sequence). Trimming pared 5 bases from V and 2 bases from J, leaving 8 bases between. CDR3 region: CASSGLNTDTQYF. The CDR3 DNA is TGTGCCAGCAGTGGGCTGAACACAGATACGCAGTATTTT.

This clone came up once. The rearrangement joins TRBV2 to TRBJ1-1; D is undetermined. Germline V gene sequence: CDR1 SNHLY, CDR2 FYNNEI. Trimming removed 4 bases at V and 1 base at J, with 7 bases between. This CDR3 has 13 residues. The DNA for the CDR3 is TGTGCCAGCAGTGCACCAGGGAACACTGAAGCTTTCTTT. This translates into CASSAPGNTEAFF.

This chain joins TRBV5-1 and TRBJ2-3; D is uncertain. Germline assignment: CDR1 SGHRS and CDR2 YFSETQ. CDR3 length equals 15 residues. Deletions cut 1 base from V and 2 bases from J, with 11 bases between. In DNA form, the CDR3 reads TGCGCCAGCAGCTTGATGAGCGCCAACACAGATACGCAGTATTTT. Its protein is CASSLMSANTDTQYF.

The genes are TRBV27 and TRBJ1-4; D is possibly TRBD1 (5 bases). Looked up from germline, CDR1 is MNHEY and CDR2 is SMNVEV (reference sequence). V gave up 4 bases and J gave up 7 bases, with 22 bases separating them. CDR3 size: 17 residues. The CDR3 loop reads CASSSTNPGRWGEKLFF. CDR3 coding DNA: TGTGCCAGCAGTTCGACAAACCCAGGGAGGTGGGGTGAAAAACTGTTTTTT.

The genes are TRBV7-9 and TRBJ1-6, with D possibly TRBD1 on 5 matching bases. CDR1 and CDR2 (germline): SEHNR, FQNEAQ (reference sequence). V gave up 6 bases and J gave up 15 bases, with 15 bases separating them. The CDR3 extends over 12 amino acids. DNA for the CDR3: TGTGCCAGCAGTCCGGCACCCAGGGTCCTCCACTTT. Protein: CASSPAPRVLHF.